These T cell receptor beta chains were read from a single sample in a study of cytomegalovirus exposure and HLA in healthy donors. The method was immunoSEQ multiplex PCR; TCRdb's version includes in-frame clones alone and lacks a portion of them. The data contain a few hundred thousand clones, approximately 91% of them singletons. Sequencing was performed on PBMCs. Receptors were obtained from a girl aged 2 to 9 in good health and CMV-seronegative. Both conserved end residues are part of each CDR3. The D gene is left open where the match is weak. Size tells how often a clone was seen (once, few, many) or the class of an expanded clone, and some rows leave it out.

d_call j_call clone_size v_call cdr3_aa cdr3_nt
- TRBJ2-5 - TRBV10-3 CAISASAGETQYF TGTGCCATCAGTGCAAGTGCCGGGGAGACCCAGTACTTC
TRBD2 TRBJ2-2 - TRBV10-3 CAISEISGATGELFF TGTGCCATCAGTGAGATTAGCGGGGCCACCGGGGAGCTGTTTTTT
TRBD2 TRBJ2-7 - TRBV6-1 CASSDLGLAGVHEQYF TGTGCCAGCAGTGATTTAGGACTAGCGGGAGTCCACGAGCAGTACTTC
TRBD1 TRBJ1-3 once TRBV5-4 CASSQGQGRNTIYF TGTGCCAGCAGCCAGGGACAGGGTCGAAACACCATATATTTT
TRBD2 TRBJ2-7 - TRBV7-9 CASSRLAGGPNAYYEQYF TGTGCCAGCAGCCGACTAGCGGGGGGGCCTAATGCTTACTACGAGCAGTACTTC
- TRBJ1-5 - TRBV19 CASSIDGGLRQPQHF TGTGCCAGTAGTATAGATGGGGGCTTGAGGCAGCCCCAGCATTTT
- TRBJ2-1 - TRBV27 CASSFGQSYNEQFF TGTGCCAGCAGTTTCGGACAGTCATACAATGAGCAGTTCTTC
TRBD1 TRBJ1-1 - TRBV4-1 CASSQSGTGLEAFF TGCGCCAGCAGCCAATCGGGGACAGGACTTGAAGCTTTCTTT
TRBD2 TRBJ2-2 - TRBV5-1 CASSQRGLNTGELFF TGCGCCAGCAGTCAGCGGGGATTGAACACCGGGGAGCTGTTTTTT
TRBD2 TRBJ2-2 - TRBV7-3 CASSFSGGNTGELFF TGTGCCAGCAGCTTTAGCGGGGGGAACACCGGGGAGCTGTTTTTT
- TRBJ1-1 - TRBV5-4 CASSLSPIGGMNTEAFF TGTGCCAGCAGCTTGTCCCCGATCGGGGGGATGAACACTGAAGCTTTCTTT
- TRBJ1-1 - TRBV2 CASPRGGAGNTEAFF TGTGCCAGCCCCCGAGGGGGGGCGGGGAACACTGAAGCTTTCTTT
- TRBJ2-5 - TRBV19 CASSRSSGRGTRETQYF TGTGCCAGTAGTCGATCCTCGGGTAGGGGGACGAGAGAGACCCAGTACTTC
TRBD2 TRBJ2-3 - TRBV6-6 CASVRLAGYTQYF TGTGCCAGCGTTAGACTAGCGGGATATACGCAGTATTTT
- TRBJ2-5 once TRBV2 CAITGTQETQYF TGTGCCATTACAGGAACCCAAGAGACCCAGTACTTC
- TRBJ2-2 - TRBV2 CASSARTPLGTGELFF TGTGCCAGCAGTGCCCGGACACCCTTGGGCACCGGGGAGCTGTTTTTT
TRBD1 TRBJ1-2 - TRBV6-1 CASSLTGGGYGYTF TGTGCCAGCAGTCTAACAGGGGGCGGCTATGGCTACACCTTC
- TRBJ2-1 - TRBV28 CATRDQRLDYNEQFF TGTGCCACCAGGGACCAGCGGTTAGATTACAATGAGCAGTTCTTC
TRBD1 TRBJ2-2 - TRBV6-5 CASSWGQGSNTGELFF TGTGCCAGCAGTTGGGGACAGGGCTCGAACACCGGGGAGCTGTTTTTT
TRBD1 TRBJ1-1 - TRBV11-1 CASSLGQGGNTEAFF TGTGCCAGCAGCCTTGGACAGGGTGGGAACACTGAAGCTTTCTTT
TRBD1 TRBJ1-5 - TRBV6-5 CASSWTGGQPQHF TGTGCCAGCAGTTGGACAGGAGGTCAGCCCCAGCATTTT
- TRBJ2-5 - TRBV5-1 CASSLEGRGGQETQYF TGCGCCAGCAGCTTGGAGGGCAGGGGAGGGCAAGAGACCCAGTACTTC
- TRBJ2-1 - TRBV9 CASSAVAYNEQFF TGTGCCAGCAGCGCCGTAGCCTACAATGAGCAGTTCTTC
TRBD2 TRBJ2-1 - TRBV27 CASSPGLAGYNEQFF TGTGCCAGCAGCCCTGGACTAGCGGGGTACAATGAGCAGTTCTTC
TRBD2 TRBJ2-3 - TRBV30 CAWTPSGGSTDTQYF TGTGCCTGGACCCCTAGCGGGGGTAGCACAGATACGCAGTATTTT
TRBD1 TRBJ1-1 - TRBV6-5 CASSYRTGGTEAFF TGTGCCAGCAGTTACCGGACAGGGGGGACTGAAGCTTTCTTT
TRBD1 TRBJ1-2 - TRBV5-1 CASSLGDSPLYGYTF TGCGCCAGCAGCTTGGGGGACAGCCCGCTCTATGGCTACACCTTC
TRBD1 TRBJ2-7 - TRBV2 CASNQKGDRAKYEQYF TGTGCCAGCAATCAGAAGGGGGACAGGGCCAAATACGAGCAGTACTTC
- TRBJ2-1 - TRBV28 CASTPSVYNEQFF TGTGCCAGCACCCCATCAGTCTACAATGAGCAGTTCTTC
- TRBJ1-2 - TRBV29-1 CSVEAGNYGYTF TGCAGCGTTGAGGCAGGGAACTATGGCTACACCTTC
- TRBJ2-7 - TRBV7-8 CASSFLGLNEQYF TGTGCCAGCAGCTTCTTGGGCTTGAACGAGCAGTACTTC
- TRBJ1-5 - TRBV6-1 CASSLAGGNQPQHF TGTGCCAGCAGTTTGGCAGGGGGCAATCAGCCCCAGCATTTT
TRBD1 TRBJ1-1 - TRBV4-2 CASSQVPGQGKNKNTEAFF TGTGCCAGCAGCCAAGTGCCCGGACAGGGCAAAAATAAGAACACTGAAGCTTTCTTT
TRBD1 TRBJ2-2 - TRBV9 CASSATGTGGFANTGELFF TGTGCCAGCAGCGCAACCGGGACAGGGGGCTTCGCGAACACCGGGGAGCTGTTTTTT
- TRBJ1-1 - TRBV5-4 CASSPDRREAFF TGTGCCAGCAGCCCCGACAGGCGTGAAGCTTTCTTT
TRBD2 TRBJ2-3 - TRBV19 CASSVAGSTDTQYF TGTGCCAGTAGTGTAGCGGGAAGCACAGATACGCAGTATTTT